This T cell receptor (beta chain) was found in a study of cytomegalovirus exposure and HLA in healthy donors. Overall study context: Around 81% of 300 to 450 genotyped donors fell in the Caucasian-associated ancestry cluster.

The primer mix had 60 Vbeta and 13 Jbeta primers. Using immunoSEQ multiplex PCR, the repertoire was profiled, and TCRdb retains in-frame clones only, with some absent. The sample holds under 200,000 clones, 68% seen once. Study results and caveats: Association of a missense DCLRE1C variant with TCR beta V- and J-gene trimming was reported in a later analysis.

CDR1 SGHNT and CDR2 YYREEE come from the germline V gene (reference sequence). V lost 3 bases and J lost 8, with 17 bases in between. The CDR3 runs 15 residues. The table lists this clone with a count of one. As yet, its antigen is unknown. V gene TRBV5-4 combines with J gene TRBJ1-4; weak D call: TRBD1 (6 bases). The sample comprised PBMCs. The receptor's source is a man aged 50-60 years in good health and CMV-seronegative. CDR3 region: CASSSTSGTREKLFF. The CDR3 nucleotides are TGTGCCAGCAGCTCCACCTCCGGGACAAGGGAAAAACTGTTTTTT.